The clone carrying this TCR beta chain was counted a few times. Its target is unknown. cDNA synthesis used the whole RNA isolate, giving expressed TCRB sequences. Sequencing was performed with immunoSEQ multiplex PCR; in TCRdb, only in-frame clones are kept and a portion is missing. The data show 300,000 or so clones, 7% to 10% seen once. These data are taken from a study of beta chain features in type 1 diabetes. Findings and limits, study-wide: Over-representation of high TCR-expressing cells was a possible consequence of cDNA sequencing. TCRB CDR3 length was moderately but significantly reduced in all four CD4+ subsets of Type 1 diabetes patients.

V was shortened by 5 bases and J by 4 bases, with 9 bases between the two germline ends. CDR3 length: 11 amino acids. CDR1 and CDR2 (germline): DFQATT, SNEGSKA (reference sequence). This clonotype originated in a man under 40 with type 1 diabetes. The chain has TRBV20-1 and TRBJ2-7; D remains unclear. The sequencing sample was made of central memory CD4+ T cells from blood. The CDR3 bases are TGCAGTGCTGCCTCAGAGTACGAGCAGTACTTC. Amino acids: CSAASEYEQYF.